The 4 T cell receptor beta chains in this list originate from one sample, sequenced in a study of T-cell memory formation after mild COVID-19. TCRdb processed the 5' RACE reads anew with MiXCR; each CDR3 protein has one entry. Among tens of thousands of distinct CDR3 sequences, around 10% were seen once, and the ten largest hold roughly a quarter. Material: PBMCs or a T cell subset sorted from them (not recorded which). The receptors were gathered from a man aged 18-30 years who had mild COVID-19 (a few samples of this study predate the infection). Cell type and time point are not known.

The chain combines TRBV20-1 with TRBJ2-5, with 7 bases matching TRBD1. The CDR3 loop spans 12 amino acids. Germline CDR1 reads DFQATT; CDR2 reads SNEGSKA (reference sequence). V lost 6 bases and J lost 6; bases outside the gene matches: 7. The CDR3 here is CSAPRQGKTQYF. The DNA for the CDR3 is TGCAGTGCACCTCGACAGGGAAAGACCCAGTACTTC.

This clonotype was seen a handful of times. The chain couples TRBV6-5 to TRBJ2-2; D is undetermined. The CDR3 runs to 13 residues. Trimming removed 11 bases from V and 1 base from J, with 11 bases in between. Germline V CDR1 and CDR2: MNHEY, SVGAGI. The CDR3 bases are TGTGCCGTAAGGCACGGGAACACCGGGGAGCTGTTTTTT. Translating gives CAVRHGNTGELFF.

The chain joins TRBV7-3 to TRBJ2-3; D uncertain. The ends were cut back, 0 bases at V and 2 bases at J, with 9 bases in the middle. The germline V gene has CDR1 SGHTA and CDR2 FQGTGA. CDR3 length equals 15 residues. The CDR3 region is CASSLTGRYTDTQYF. The CDR3 coding sequence is TGTGCCAGCAGCTTAACGGGCCGTTACACAGATACGCAGTATTTT. Supplemented by reference TRBV7-3 and TRBJ2-3, the full variable domain reads GAGVSQTPSNKVTEKGKYVELRCDPISGHTALYWYRQSLGQGPEFLIYFQGTGAADDSGLPNDRFFAVRPEGSVSTLKIQRTERGDSAVYLCASSLTGRYTDTQYFGPGTRLTVL.

Ten or more counts support this clonotype. This sequence joins TRBV4-2 and TRBJ1-5, with unresolved D. Germline V gives CDR1 LGHNA, CDR2 YNFKEQ. V was shortened by 0 bases and J by 4 bases, with 10 bases between the two germline ends. This CDR3 is built from 15 residues. The CDR3, as DNA: TGTGCCAGCAGCCAAGATCTAGGGTGGAATCAGCCCCAGCATTTT. Its protein is CASSQDLGWNQPQHF.